The following is a TCR beta chain sequence with its context. Its antigen is unknown. Profiled with immunoSEQ multiplex PCR; TCRdb holds only in-frame clones, not every one. This sample carries about 100,000 clones, 80% to 95% of them seen once, and the ten largest clones take 1.5% to 2%. Trimming left V 6 bases short and J 4 bases short, with 15 bases between. This CDR3 region has 15 residues. Germline V gene sequence: CDR1 SNHLY, CDR2 FYNNEI. The sample belongs to a study of T cell responses to AZD1222 COVID-19 vaccine. Study results and limitations: Baseline antibody screening turned up just a handful of seropositive AZD1222 recipients.

Sequenced here: peripheral blood, sampled on day 0 of AZD1222 vaccination. This clonotype was obtained from an adult in good health. The rearrangement links TRBV2 to TRBJ2-2; the D gene could be TRBD1 or TRBD2 (5 bases each). CDR3 protein: CASRWWGGGTGELFF. CDR3 coding DNA: TGTGCCAGCAGGTGGTGGGGTGGGGGCACCGGGGAGCTGTTTTTT.